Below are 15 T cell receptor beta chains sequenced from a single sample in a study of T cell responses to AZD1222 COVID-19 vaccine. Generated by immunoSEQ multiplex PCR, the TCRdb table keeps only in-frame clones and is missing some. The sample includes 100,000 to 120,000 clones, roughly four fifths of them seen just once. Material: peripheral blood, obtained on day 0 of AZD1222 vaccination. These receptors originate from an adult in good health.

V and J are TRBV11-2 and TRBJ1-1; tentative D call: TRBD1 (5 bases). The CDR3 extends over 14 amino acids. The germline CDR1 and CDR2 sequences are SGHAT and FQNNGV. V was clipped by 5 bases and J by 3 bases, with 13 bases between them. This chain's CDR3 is CASSPQGRHTEAFF. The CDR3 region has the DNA TGTGCCAGCAGCCCCCAGGGTAGGCACACTGAAGCTTTCTTT. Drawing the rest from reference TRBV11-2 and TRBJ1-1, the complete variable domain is EAGVAQSPRYKIIEKRQSVAFWCNPISGHATLYWYQQILGQGPKLLIQFQNNGVVDDSQLPKDRFSAERLKGVDSTLKIQPAKLEDSAVYLCASSPQGRHTEAFFGQGTRLTVV.

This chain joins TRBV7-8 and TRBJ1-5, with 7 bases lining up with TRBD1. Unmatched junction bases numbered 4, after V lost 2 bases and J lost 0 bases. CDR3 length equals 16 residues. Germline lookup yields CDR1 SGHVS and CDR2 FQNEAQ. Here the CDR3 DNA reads TGTGCCAGCAGCTTAAGACAGGGACTTAGCAATCAGCCCCAGCATTTT. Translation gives CASSLRQGLSNQPQHF.

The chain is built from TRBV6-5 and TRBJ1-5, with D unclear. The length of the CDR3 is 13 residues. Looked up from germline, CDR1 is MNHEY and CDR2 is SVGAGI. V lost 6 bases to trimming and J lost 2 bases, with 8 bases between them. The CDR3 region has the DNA TGTGCCAGCAGCCGCATTGGCAATCAGCCCCAGCATTTT. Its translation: CASSRIGNQPQHF.

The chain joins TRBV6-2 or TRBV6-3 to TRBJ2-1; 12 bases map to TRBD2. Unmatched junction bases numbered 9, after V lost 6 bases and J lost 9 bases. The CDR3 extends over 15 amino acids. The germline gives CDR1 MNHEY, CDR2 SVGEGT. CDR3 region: CASSPRLAGVGEQFF. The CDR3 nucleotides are TGTGCCAGCAGCCCGAGACTAGCGGGAGTCGGTGAGCAGTTCTTC.

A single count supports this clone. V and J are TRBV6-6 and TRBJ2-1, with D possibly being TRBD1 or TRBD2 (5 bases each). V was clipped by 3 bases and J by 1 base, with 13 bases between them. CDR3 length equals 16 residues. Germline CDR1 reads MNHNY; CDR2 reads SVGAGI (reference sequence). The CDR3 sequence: CASSYGTPISYNEQFF. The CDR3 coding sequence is TGTGCCAGCAGTTATGGGACCCCTATTTCCTACAATGAGCAGTTCTTC.

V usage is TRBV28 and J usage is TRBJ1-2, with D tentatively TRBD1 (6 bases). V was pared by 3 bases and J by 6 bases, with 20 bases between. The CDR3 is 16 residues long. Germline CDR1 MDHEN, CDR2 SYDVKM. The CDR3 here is CASSFAAGTGRNGYTF. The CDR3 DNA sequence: TGTGCCAGCAGTTTTGCGGCTGGCACAGGGAGAAATGGCTACACCTTC.

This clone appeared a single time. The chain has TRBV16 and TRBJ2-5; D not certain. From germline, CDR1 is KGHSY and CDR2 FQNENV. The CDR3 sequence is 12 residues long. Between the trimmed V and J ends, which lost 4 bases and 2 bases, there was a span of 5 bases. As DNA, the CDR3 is TGTGCCAGCAGCCCCTCACAAGAGACCCAGTACTTC. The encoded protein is CASSPSQETQYF.

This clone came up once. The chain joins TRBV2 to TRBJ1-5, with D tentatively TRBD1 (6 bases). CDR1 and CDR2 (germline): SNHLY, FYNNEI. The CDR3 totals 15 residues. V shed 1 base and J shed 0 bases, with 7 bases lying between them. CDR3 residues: CASSEGDNSNQPQHF. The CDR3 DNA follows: TGTGCCAGCAGTGAAGGGGACAATAGCAATCAGCCCCAGCATTTT.

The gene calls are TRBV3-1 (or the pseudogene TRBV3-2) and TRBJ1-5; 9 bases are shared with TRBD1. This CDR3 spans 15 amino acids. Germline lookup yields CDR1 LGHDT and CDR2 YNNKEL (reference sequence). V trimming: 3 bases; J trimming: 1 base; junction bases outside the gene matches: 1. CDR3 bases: TGTGCCAGCAGCCACGACAGGGGGAGCAATCAGCCCCAGCATTTT. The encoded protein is CASSHDRGSNQPQHF.

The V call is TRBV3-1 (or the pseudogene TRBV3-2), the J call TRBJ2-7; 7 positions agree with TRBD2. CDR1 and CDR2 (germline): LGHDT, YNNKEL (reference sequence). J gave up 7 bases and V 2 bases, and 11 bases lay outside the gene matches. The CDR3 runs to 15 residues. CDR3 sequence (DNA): TGTGCCAGCAGCCAACGGACTAGTCGCGGCGGAGAGCAGTACTTC. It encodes CASSQRTSRGGEQYF.

CDR3 sequence (DNA): TGTGCCAGTAGTTCCCAGGGGGCGTCCACAGATACGCAGTATTTT. Translating it yields CASSSQGASTDTQYF. V usage is TRBV19 and J usage is TRBJ2-3; 8 bases are shared with TRBD1. Per germline, CDR1 LNHDA and CDR2 SQIVND (reference sequence). The junction had 6 bases not matched to a gene; V was cut back by 5 bases and J by 2 bases. The CDR3 runs 15 residues. The variable domain in full, with the rest retrieved from reference TRBV19 and TRBJ2-3, is DGGITQSPKYLFRKEGQNVTLSCEQNLNHDAMYWYRQDPGQGLRLIYYSQIVNDFQKGDIAEGYSVSREKKESFPLTVTSAQKNPTAFYLCASSSQGASTDTQYFGPGTRLTVL.

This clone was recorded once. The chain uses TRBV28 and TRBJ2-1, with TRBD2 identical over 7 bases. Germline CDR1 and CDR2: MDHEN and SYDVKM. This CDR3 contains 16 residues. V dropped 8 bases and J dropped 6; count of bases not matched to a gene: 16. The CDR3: CASLASQGWEGNEQFF. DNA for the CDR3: TGTGCCAGCCTTGCCTCCCAGGGATGGGAGGGCAATGAGCAGTTCTTC.

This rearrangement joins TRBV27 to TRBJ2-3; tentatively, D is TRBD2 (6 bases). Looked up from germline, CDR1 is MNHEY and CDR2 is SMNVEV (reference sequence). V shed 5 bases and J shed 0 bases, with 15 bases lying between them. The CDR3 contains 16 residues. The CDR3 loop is CASSPRDWVSTDTQYF. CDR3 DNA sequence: TGTGCCAGCAGTCCCCGGGACTGGGTTAGCACAGATACGCAGTATTTT.

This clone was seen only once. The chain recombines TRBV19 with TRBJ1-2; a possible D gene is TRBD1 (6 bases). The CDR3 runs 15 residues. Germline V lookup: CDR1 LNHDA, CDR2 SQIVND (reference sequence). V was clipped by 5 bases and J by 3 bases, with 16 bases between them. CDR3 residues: CASSAQAGHYYGYTF. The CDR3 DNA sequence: TGTGCCAGTAGTGCCCAAGCGGGACACTACTATGGCTACACCTTC.

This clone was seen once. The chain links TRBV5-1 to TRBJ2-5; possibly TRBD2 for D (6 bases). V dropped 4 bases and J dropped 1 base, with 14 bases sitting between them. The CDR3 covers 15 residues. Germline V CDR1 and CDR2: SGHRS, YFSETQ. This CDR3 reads CASSRASAPQETQYF. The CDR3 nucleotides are TGCGCCAGCAGCAGGGCTAGCGCCCCCCAAGAGACCCAGTACTTC.